These 28 T cell receptor beta chains came from one sample sequenced in a study of shared clonotypes between healthy human individuals. Repertoires were generated with immunoSEQ multiplex PCR, while TCRdb's copy carries only in-frame clones and drops some. The table lists about 1,800,000 clones, around 96% of them singletons. It was CD45RO-negative cells, positively selected for CCR7, that made up naive CD8 cells, with terminally differentiated effector memory CD45RA+ cells excluded. The specimen was naive CD8+ T cells sorted from blood. These TCRs come from a man between 18 and 29 years old in good health.

The genes are TRBV5-1 and TRBJ2-5; 8 positions agree with TRBD1. The CDR3 loop spans 15 amino acids. The V gene end was trimmed by 4 bases and the J gene end by 2 bases; junction bases not matched to a gene: 7. Per germline, CDR1 SGHRS and CDR2 YFSETQ. CDR3 nucleotides: TGCGCCAGCAGCCTCGGGACAGGACCTCAAGAGACCCAGTACTTC. Translating gives CASSLGTGPQETQYF.

This chain connects TRBV28 to TRBJ1-3, with a possible D match to TRBD1 (5 bases). The CDR3 extends over 16 amino acids. Trimming removed 4 bases from V and 2 bases from J, with 15 bases in between. From germline, CDR1 is MDHEN and CDR2 SYDVKM. The DNA for the CDR3 is TGTGCCAGCAGTTCACGAGGGGTCGTCACTGGAAACACCATATATTTT. The encoded protein is CASSSRGVVTGNTIYF.

The count of this clone is one. V gene TRBV28 combines with J gene TRBJ1-5; D remains ambiguous. CDR3 length: 16 residues. Trimming took off 2 bases at V and 2 bases at J, with 13 bases between the two ends. Looked up from germline, CDR1 is MDHEN and CDR2 is SYDVKM. CDR3 sequence reads: CASSLRNPWGNQPQHF. The CDR3 DNA reads TGTGCCAGCAGTTTACGGAACCCCTGGGGCAATCAGCCCCAGCATTTT.

The V and J genes are TRBV5-8 and TRBJ1-5; no firm D call. With 1 base removed from V and 0 bases from J, the gap between germline ends came to 8 bases. Germline V gives CDR1 SGHTS, CDR2 YDEGEE. The CDR3 length is 15 residues. The CDR3 protein is CASSLPQYSNQPQHF. CDR3 nucleotides: TGTGCCAGCAGCTTGCCCCAGTATAGCAATCAGCCCCAGCATTTT.

The rearrangement links TRBV9 to TRBJ2-3, with D unresolved. The CDR3 totals 13 residues. CDR1 and CDR2 (germline): SGDLS, YYNGEE. V shed 4 bases and J shed 3 bases, with 9 bases lying between them. The CDR3 DNA reads as TGTGCCAGCAGCCCCGTAGAGACAGATACGCAGTATTTT. This sequence encodes CASSPVETDTQYF.

This chain uses TRBV10-3 with TRBJ2-3, with TRBD1 identical over 10 bases. V gave up 1 base and J gave up 1 base; unmatched junction bases: 2. CDR1 is ENHRY, CDR2 SYGVKD, per germline. The CDR3 is made up of 16 amino acids. CDR3 nucleotide sequence: TGTGCCATCAGTGAGTTGGGGACAGGGGGCACAGATACGCAGTATTTT. Translated, it gives CAISELGTGGTDTQYF.

The genes are TRBV27 and TRBJ2-7, with 7 bases matching TRBD2. Losses at the gene ends were 6 bases for V and 2 bases for J; bases not matched to a gene: 10. Germline CDR1 and CDR2: MNHEY and SMNVEV (reference sequence). The CDR3 runs 15 residues. The CDR3 loop reads CASSRTARETYEQYF. As DNA, the CDR3 is TGTGCCAGCAGCCGGACTGCGCGGGAGACCTACGAGCAGTACTTC.

In nucleotides, the CDR3 is TGTGCCAGTAGTGGAGGGGGCGGGAGTTTCCCCCACGAGCAGTACTTC. It specifies CASSGGGGSFPHEQYF. The chain carries TRBV19 and TRBJ2-7; D tentatively reads TRBD1 or TRBD2 (7 bases each). Looked up from germline, CDR1 is LNHDA and CDR2 is SQIVND (reference sequence). There are 16 residues in the CDR3. Trimming removed 5 bases at V and 5 bases at J, with 22 bases between.

V usage is TRBV11-2 and J usage is TRBJ2-3; no clear D. V was cut by 5 bases and J by 4 bases, with 13 bases left in between. CDR3 length: 14 residues. From germline, CDR1 is SGHAT and CDR2 FQNNGV. This CDR3 is CASSPDIYADTQYF. In DNA, the CDR3 is TGTGCCAGCAGCCCCGACATTTACGCAGATACGCAGTATTTT.

This chain connects TRBV7-8 to TRBJ2-4; TRBD2 aligns across 7 bases. The V gene's germline CDR1 is SGHVS and CDR2 FQNEAQ. The V gene end was trimmed by 0 bases and the J gene end by 5 bases; junction bases not matched to a gene: 10. The CDR3 consists of 17 residues. For the CDR3, the DNA is TGTGCCAGCAGCTTAGCGATCGGGGAGGGAGGGGAAAACATTCAGTACTTC. It is translated as CASSLAIGEGGENIQYF.

J is TRBJ2-1 and V is TRBV25-1, with 9 positions matching TRBD2. There are 14 residues in the CDR3. V was pared by 5 bases and J by 2 bases, with 1 base of the junction left unmatched. Germline CDR1 MGHDK, CDR2 SYGVNS. The CDR3 region is CASSWTSAYNEQFF. The CDR3 DNA sequence: TGTGCCAGCAGTTGGACTAGCGCCTACAATGAGCAGTTCTTC.

About this clone itself: Other DNA sequences in this specimen translate into the identical CDR3. V usage is TRBV4-1 and J usage is TRBJ2-7; D is perhaps TRBD1 (6 bases). Between the trimmed V and J ends, which lost 1 base and 2 bases, there was a span of 9 bases. Germline V gives CDR1 MGHRA, CDR2 YSYEKL. The CDR3 is 14 amino acids. The CDR3, as DNA: TGCGCCAGCAGCCAAGGGGCAGGGGCCTACGAGCAGTACTTC. Its protein product is CASSQGAGAYEQYF.

The chain combines TRBV9 with TRBJ2-5, with TRBD1 as a possible D gene (5 bases). Trimming took 1 base from V and 5 from J, leaving 15 bases between them. Looked up from germline, CDR1 is SGDLS and CDR2 is YYNGEE. This CDR3 region has 15 residues. CDR3 sequence (DNA): TGTGCCAGCAGCGTATCAGGGTTGGGCGAGGAGACCCAGTACTTC. It encodes CASSVSGLGEETQYF.

In its sample, this clone was seen once. The sample contains more than one DNA sequence encoding this CDR3. The chain combines TRBV4-1 with TRBJ1-2, with D unclear. In germline, CDR1 is MGHRA, CDR2 YSYEKL. Trimming stripped 0 bases from V and 5 bases from J, with 7 bases between. This CDR3 has 13 amino acids. The CDR3 DNA follows: TGCGCCAGCAGCCAAGATAGAGATTATGGCTACACCTTC. It specifies CASSQDRDYGYTF.

This rearrangement joins TRBV7-9 to TRBJ2-2, with 10 bases that match TRBD2. CDR3 length equals 16 residues. The V gene end was trimmed by 5 bases and the J gene end by 6 bases; junction bases not matched to a gene: 9. Looked up from germline, CDR1 is SEHNR and CDR2 is FQNEAQ (reference sequence). The CDR3 DNA follows: TGTGCCAGCAGCACACCTCTAGCGGGGGCGGCCGGGGAGCTGTTTTTT. This gives the protein CASSTPLAGAAGELFF.

This chain connects TRBV5-1 to TRBJ2-7, with D possibly matching TRBD1 (5 bases). The CDR3 totals 13 residues. Per the germline V gene, CDR1 is SGHRS and CDR2 is YFSETQ. The ends were cut back, 6 bases at V and 0 bases at J, with 10 bases in the middle. CDR3 residues: CASTHDSSYEQYF. In DNA form, the CDR3 reads TGCGCCAGCACCCACGACAGCTCCTACGAGCAGTACTTC.

The chain is built from TRBV6-1 and TRBJ2-5; D not certain. Trimming cost V 0 bases and J 2 bases, with 10 bases left between them. CDR1 is MNHNS, CDR2 SASEGT, per germline. The CDR3 consists of 15 residues. The CDR3 region is CASSEAYLNQETQYF. The CDR3 DNA follows: TGTGCCAGCAGTGAAGCGTATCTAAATCAAGAGACCCAGTACTTC.

This chain links TRBV27 with TRBJ1-6, with D perhaps TRBD1 (5 bases). This CDR3 comprises 16 residues. CDR1 and CDR2 from the germline V gene are MNHEY and SMNVEV (reference sequence). The V and J ends lost 5 bases and 0 bases respectively, with 11 bases between them. The CDR3 coding sequence is TGTGCCAGCAGTCCTGGGGGGAACTCCTATAATTCACCCCTCCACTTT. This codes for CASSPGGNSYNSPLHF.

The chain recombines TRBV14 with TRBJ2-2; D is undetermined. The germline gives CDR1 SGHDN, CDR2 FVKESK. The CDR3 covers 12 residues. V was clipped by 4 bases and J by 4 bases, with 4 bases between them. The CDR3 here is CASSLTTGELFF. CDR3 DNA: TGTGCCAGCAGCCTAACCACCGGGGAGCTGTTTTTT.

The rearrangement uses TRBV5-1 and TRBJ1-1; D gene ambiguous. V dropped 0 bases and J dropped 0 bases, with 9 bases sitting between them. The CDR3 sequence is 15 residues long. CDR1 and CDR2 from the germline V gene are SGHRS and YFSETQ. CDR3 in amino acids: CASSLARSMNTEAFF. The DNA for the CDR3 is TGCGCCAGCAGCTTGGCCCGGTCGATGAACACTGAAGCTTTCTTT.

The genes are TRBV9 and TRBJ2-7; 10 positions agree with TRBD2. Unmatched junction bases numbered 3, after V lost 0 bases and J lost 0 bases. The CDR3 runs 16 residues. From germline, CDR1 is SGDLS and CDR2 YYNGEE. The CDR3 sequence is CASSVEGLATSYEQYF. Written as DNA, the CDR3 is TGTGCCAGCAGCGTAGAGGGACTAGCGACCTCCTACGAGCAGTACTTC.

CDR3 bases: TGTGCCAGCAGCTTGGAAGCTAGCGGGAGTTTGGACGAGCAGTACTTC. The encoded protein is CASSLEASGSLDEQYF. The chain has TRBV5-6 and TRBJ2-7; 10 nucleotides align to TRBD2. The CDR3 has 16 residues. CDR1 is SGHDT, CDR2 YYEEEE, per germline. The V gene end was trimmed by 0 bases and the J gene end by 5 bases; junction bases not matched to a gene: 8.

This chain joins TRBV4-1 and TRBJ2-3, with D uncertain. V was cut by 2 bases and J by 1 base, with 7 bases left in between. From germline, CDR1 is MGHRA and CDR2 YSYEKL. The CDR3 runs to 14 residues. Here the CDR3 DNA reads TGCGCCAGCAGCCAATCGCTTCGCACAGATACGCAGTATTTT. Translation: CASSQSLRTDTQYF.

CDR3 nucleotides: TGTGCCAGCAGTGAAGCGAGGCGAAATGGCTACACCTTC. Its translation: CASSEARRNGYTF. The chain couples TRBV6-1 to TRBJ1-2, with no clear D. The CDR3 runs 13 residues. CDR1 and CDR2 from the germline V gene are MNHNS and SASEGT. Trimming shortened V by 0 bases and J by 6 bases, and 8 bases separated the two germline ends.

This chain uses TRBV10-1 with TRBJ1-1; possible D gene TRBD1, 5 bases. There are 14 residues in the CDR3. The germline gives CDR1 WNHNN, CDR2 SYGVQD (reference sequence). Trimming took 7 bases from V and 2 from J, leaving 14 bases between them. The CDR3 loop reads CASKDDSTNTEAFF. CDR3 bases: TGCGCCAGCAAAGATGACAGTACTAACACTGAAGCTTTCTTT.

The chain is built from TRBV29-1 and TRBJ2-3; 15 bases align to TRBD2. V shed 5 bases and J 0 bases; nucleotides not matched to a gene: 9. CDR1 is SQVTM, CDR2 ANQGSEA, per germline. The CDR3 sequence is 18 residues long. CDR3 nucleotides: TGCAGCGTTATCGGGACTAGCGGGAGGTACTCGAGCACAGATACGCAGTATTTT. This codes for CSVIGTSGRYSSTDTQYF.

V gene TRBV5-1 combines with J gene TRBJ1-1; D is undetermined. V was trimmed by 0 bases and J by 2 bases, leaving 8 bases between them. The CDR3 length is 14 residues. Germline values: CDR1 SGHRS, CDR2 YFSETQ. In DNA form, the CDR3 reads TGCGCCAGCAGCTTGGATTACATTAACACTGAAGCTTTCTTT. Its protein product is CASSLDYINTEAFF.

This chain joins TRBV30 and TRBJ2-7; D perhaps matches TRBD2 (6 bases). Germline loops: CDR1 GTSNPN, CDR2 SVGIG (reference sequence). The CDR3 loop spans 11 amino acids. V was cut by 6 bases and J by 6 bases, with 12 bases left in between. CDR3 sequence: CACSRESEQYF. The CDR3 region has the DNA TGTGCCTGTAGCCGGGAGTCCGAGCAGTACTTC. The variable domain in full, completed from reference TRBV30 and TRBJ2-7, reads SQTIHQWPATLVQPVGSPLSLECTVEGTSNPNLYWYRQAAGRGLQLLFYSVGIGQISSEVPQNLSASRPQDRQFILSSKKLLLSDSGFYLCACSRESEQYFGPGTRLTVT.